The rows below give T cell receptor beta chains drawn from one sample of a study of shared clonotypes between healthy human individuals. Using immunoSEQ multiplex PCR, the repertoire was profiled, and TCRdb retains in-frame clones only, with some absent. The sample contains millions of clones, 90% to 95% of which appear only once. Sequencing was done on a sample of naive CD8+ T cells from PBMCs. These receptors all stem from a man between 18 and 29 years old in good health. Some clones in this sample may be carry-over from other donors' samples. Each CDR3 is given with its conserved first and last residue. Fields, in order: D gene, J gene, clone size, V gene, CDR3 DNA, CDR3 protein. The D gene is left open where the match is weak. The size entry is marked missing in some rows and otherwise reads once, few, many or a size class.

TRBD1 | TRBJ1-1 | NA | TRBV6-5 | TGTGCCAGCAGTTACTCCGGGACAGAGAACACTGAAGCTTTCTTT | CASSYSGTENTEAFF
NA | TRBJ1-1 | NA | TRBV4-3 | TGCGCCAGCAGCCAACTCCTCCCGGGCAGGGGTAGGCCTGAAGCTTTCTTT | CASSQLLPGRGRPEAFF
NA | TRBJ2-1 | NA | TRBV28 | TGTGCCAGCAGTTTATCCTCCTATGTCAGGCAGTTCTTC | CASSLSSYVRQFF
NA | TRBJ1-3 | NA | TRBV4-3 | TGCGCCAGCAGCCAGACGACGGTACTCTCTGGAAACACCATATATTTT | CASSQTTVLSGNTIYF
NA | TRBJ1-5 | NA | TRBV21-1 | TGTGCCAGCAGTATCGTTTCTGGGAATCAGCCCCAGCATTTT | CASSIVSGNQPQHF
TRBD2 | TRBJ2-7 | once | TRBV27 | TGTGCCAGCAGTTTATCCATGTTGCGGACTAGCGGGGACTACGAGCAGTACTTC | CASSLSMLRTSGDYEQYF
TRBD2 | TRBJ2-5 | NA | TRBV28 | TGTGCCAGCAGTTTCGCGGGACCCCGGGGGGGGTACCAAGAGACCCAGTACTTC | CASSFAGPRGGYQETQYF
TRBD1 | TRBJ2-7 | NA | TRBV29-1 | TGCAGCGTGGACGCTGGGGACAGGGGGCCTCTCGAGCAGTACTTC | CSVDAGDRGPLEQYF
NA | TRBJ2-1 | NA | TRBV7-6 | TGTGCCAGCAGCTTATCCTTAAAGTTTAGTGGGTCCTACAATGAGCAGTTCTTC | CASSLSLKFSGSYNEQFF
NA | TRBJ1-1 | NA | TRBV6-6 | TGTGCCAGCAGTTACTCTGGGGGATTGAACACTGAAGCTTTCTTT | CASSYSGGLNTEAFF
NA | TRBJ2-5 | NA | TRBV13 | TGTGCCAGCAGCCCCCCTAACAGGGCTCAAGAGACCCAGTACTTC | CASSPPNRAQETQYF
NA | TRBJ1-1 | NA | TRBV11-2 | TGTGCCAGCAGCTTAGGTTCGAACACTGAAGCTTTCTTT | CASSLGSNTEAFF
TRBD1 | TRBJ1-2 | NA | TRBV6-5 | TGTGCCAGCAGTTTCCGGGACAGGGGGTTGTCTGGCTACACCTTC | CASSFRDRGLSGYTF
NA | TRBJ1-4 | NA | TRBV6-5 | TGTGCCAGCAGTTCCGCGACAGAGGGTTATGAAAAACTGTTTTTT | CASSSATEGYEKLFF
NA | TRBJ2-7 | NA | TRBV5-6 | TGTGCCAGCAGCTTGAGGGCTCTCGGGGTAATCCACGAGCAGTACTTC | CASSLRALGVIHEQYF
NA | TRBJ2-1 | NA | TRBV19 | TGTGCCAGTAGTATTGTGGAGGGGACCTGGGTTGAGCAGTTCTTC | CASSIVEGTWVEQFF
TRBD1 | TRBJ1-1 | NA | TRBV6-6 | TGTGCCAGCAGCCAGGACAGGGTCTGGGTCACTGAAGCTTTCTTT | CASSQDRVWVTEAFF
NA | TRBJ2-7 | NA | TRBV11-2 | TGTGCCAGCAGCTTCGTCGGGGGGCAAATTTACGAGCAGTACTTC | CASSFVGGQIYEQYF
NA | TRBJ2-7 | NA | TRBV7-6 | TGTGCCAGCAGCCCCCGACAGGACCCCTCCTACGAGCAGTACTTC | CASSPRQDPSYEQYF
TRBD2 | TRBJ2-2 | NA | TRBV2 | TGTGCCAGCAGTTACCGCCCGGGACTAGCGGGAGACACCGGGGAGCTGTTTTTT | CASSYRPGLAGDTGELFF
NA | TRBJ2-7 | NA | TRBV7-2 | TGTGCCAGCAGCTTCGGGGGTAGGCGGAGCTCCTACGAGCAGTACTTC | CASSFGGRRSSYEQYF
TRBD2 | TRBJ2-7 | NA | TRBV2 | TGTGCCAGCCGCCGTCTGGCTAGCGGGACCTCCTACGAGCAGTACTTC | CASRRLASGTSYEQYF
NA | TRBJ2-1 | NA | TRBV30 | TGTGCCTGGATTCAGGGATGGGGGCGCAGGAATGAGCAGTTCTTC | CAWIQGWGRRNEQFF
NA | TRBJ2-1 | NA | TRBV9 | TGTGCCAGCAGCGGGGGTCCAGGGGCTTACAATGAGCAGTTCTTC | CASSGGPGAYNEQFF